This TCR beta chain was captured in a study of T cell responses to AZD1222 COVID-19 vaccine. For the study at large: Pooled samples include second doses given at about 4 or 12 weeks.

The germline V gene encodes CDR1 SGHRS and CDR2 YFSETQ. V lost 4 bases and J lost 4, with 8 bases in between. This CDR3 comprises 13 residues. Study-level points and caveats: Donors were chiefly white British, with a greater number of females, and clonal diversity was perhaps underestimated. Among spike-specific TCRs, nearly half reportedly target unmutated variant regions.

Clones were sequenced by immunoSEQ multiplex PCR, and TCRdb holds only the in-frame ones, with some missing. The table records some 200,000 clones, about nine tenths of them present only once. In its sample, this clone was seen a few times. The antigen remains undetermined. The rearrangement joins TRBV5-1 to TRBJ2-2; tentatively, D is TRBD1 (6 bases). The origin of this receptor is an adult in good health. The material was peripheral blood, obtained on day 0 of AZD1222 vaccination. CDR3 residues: CASSRTVTGELFF. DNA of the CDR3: TGCGCCAGCAGCCGGACAGTCACCGGGGAGCTGTTTTTT.